This T cell receptor beta chain is drawn from a study of T cell responses to AZD1222 COVID-19 vaccine. The length of the CDR3 is 17 residues. The V gene's germline CDR1 is MNHEY and CDR2 SMNVEV (reference sequence). The V and J ends lost 2 bases and 1 base, in that order; junction bases with no gene match: 7. This clone was counted a few times. Sequencing used immunoSEQ multiplex PCR; TCRdb keeps in-frame clones, though not all of them. The sample shows about 130,000 clones, about 89% of them seen only once. The sample consisted of peripheral blood, taken on day 0 of AZD1222 vaccination. The chain uses TRBV27 and TRBJ2-2; 7 bases fit TRBD1. The source is an adult in good health. CDR3 region: CASSLPGTALNTGELFF. DNA for the CDR3: TGTGCCAGCAGTTTACCGGGGACAGCGCTGAACACCGGGGAGCTGTTTTTT.